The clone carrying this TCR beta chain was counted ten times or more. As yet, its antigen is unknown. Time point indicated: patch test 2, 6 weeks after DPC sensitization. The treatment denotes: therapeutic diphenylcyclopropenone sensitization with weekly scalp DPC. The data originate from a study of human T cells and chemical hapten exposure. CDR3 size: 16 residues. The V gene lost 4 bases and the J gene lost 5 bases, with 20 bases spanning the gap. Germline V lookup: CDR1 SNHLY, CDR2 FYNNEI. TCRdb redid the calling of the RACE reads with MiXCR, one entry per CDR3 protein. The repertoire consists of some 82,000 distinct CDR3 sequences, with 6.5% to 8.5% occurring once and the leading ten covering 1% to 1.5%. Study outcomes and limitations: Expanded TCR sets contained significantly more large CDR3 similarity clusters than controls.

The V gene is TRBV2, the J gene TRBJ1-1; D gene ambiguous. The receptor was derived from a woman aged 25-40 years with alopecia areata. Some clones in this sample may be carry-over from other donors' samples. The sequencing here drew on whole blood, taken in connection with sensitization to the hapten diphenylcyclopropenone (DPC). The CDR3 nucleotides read TGTGCCAGCAGTGTAGGTGTGGGTTTAGTCGCAACTGAAGCTTTCTTT. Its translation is CASSVGVGLVATEAFF.